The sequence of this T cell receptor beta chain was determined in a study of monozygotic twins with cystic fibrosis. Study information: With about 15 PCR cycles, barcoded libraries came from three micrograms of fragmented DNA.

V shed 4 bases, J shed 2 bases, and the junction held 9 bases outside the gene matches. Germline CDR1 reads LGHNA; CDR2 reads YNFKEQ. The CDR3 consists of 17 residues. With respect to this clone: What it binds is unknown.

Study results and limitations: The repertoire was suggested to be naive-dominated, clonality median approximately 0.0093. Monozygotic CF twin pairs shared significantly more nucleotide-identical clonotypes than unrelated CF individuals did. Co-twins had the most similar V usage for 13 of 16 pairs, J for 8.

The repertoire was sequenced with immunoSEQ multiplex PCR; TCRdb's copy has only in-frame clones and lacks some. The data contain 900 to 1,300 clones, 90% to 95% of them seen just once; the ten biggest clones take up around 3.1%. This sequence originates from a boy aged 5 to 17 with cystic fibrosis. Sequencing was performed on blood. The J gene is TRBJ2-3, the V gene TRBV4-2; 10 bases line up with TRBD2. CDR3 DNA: TGTGCCAGCAGCCTATGGGCTAGCGGGGGTATCACAGATACGCAGTATTTT. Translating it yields CASSLWASGGITDTQYF.